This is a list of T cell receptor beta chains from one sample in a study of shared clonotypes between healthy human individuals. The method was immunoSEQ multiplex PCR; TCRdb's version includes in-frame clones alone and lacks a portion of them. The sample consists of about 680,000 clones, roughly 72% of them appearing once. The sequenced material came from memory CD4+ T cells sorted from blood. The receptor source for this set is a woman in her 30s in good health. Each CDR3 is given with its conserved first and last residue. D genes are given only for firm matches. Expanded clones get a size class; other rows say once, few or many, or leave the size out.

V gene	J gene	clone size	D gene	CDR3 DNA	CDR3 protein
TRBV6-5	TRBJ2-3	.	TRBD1	TGTGCCAGCAGAGACAGGGCGAATACGCAGTATTTT	CASRDRANTQYF
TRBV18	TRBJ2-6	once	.	TGTGCCAGCTCACCGTGGGAACCTGGGGCCAACGTCCTGACTTTC	CASSPWEPGANVLTF
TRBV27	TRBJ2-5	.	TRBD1	TGTGCCAGCAAGGTCGACGGGACAGTAGCAAAAGAGACCCAGTACTTC	CASKVDGTVAKETQYF
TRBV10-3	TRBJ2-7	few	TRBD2	TGTGCCATCAGAGGGACTAGCGACTACGAGCAGTACTTC	CAIRGTSDYEQYF
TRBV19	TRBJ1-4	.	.	TGTGCCACCACTCACGCAGGGGCAGGTGAAAAACTGTTTTTT	CATTHAGAGEKLFF
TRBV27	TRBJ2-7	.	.	TGTGCCAGCAGTTATAGCGGAAACCGGCAGGAGTACTTC	CASSYSGNRQEYF
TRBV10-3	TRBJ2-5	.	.	TGTGCCATCAGTGAGTCGATCCACCGAGGGACCCAGCACTTC	CAISESIHRGTQHF
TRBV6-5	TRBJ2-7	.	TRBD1	TGTGCCAGTACCGGGACAGGGGGCTCAAAGCAGTACTTC	CASTGTGGSKQYF
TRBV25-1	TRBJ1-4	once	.	TGTGCCAGCAGTGCCATTGAAGGGGCAGGGGAAAAACTGTTTTTT	CASSAIEGAGEKLFF
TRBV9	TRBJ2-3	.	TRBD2	TGTGCCAGCAGCGCAGACCGAATAGCGGGGACGGATACGCAGTATTTT	CASSADRIAGTDTQYF
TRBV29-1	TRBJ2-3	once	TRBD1	TGCAGCGTCGGGACAGACACAGATACGCAGTATTTT	CSVGTDTDTQYF
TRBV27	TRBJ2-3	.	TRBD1	TGTGCCAGCAGACGACAGGGGGGACTCCACATCCCCACAGATACGCAGTATTTT	CASRRQGGLHIPTDTQYF
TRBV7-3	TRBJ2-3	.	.	TGTGCCAGCAGCTTATTAGGGGAGACGGTCGCAGATACGCAGTATTTT	CASSLLGETVADTQYF
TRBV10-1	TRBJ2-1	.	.	TGCGCCAGCAGTGACCCCCAGGGTCGGAATGAGCAGTTCTTC	CASSDPQGRNEQFF
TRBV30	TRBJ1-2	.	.	TGTGCCTGGAGTGCAGGGTTTTCTAACTATGGCTACACCTTC	CAWSAGFSNYGYTF
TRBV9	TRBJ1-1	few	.	TGTGCCAGCAGCGTAGTGGTACAAGGAACTGAAGCTTTCTTT	CASSVVVQGTEAFF
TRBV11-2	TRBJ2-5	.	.	TGTGCCAGCAGCTACAGGGGGGGGCGGGAGACCCAGTACTTC	CASSYRGGRETQYF
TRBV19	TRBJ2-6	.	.	TGTGCCAGTAGTATGGCGAGCTCTGGGGCCAACGTCCTGACTTTC	CASSMASSGANVLTF
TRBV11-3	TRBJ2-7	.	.	TGTGCCAGCAGCTCGGACTCAAGCTACGAGCAGTACTTC	CASSSDSSYEQYF
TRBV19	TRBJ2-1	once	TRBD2	TGTGCCAGTAGTGTAGCGGGTGAGGGTGAGCAGTTCTTC	CASSVAGEGEQFF
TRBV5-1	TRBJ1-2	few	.	TGCGCCAGCAGTCTGGGGCCTTTAGAGGGCTATGGCTACACCTTC	CASSLGPLEGYGYTF
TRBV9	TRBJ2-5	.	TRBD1	TGTGCCAGCAGCGTGACAGGGGAGGAGACCCAGTACTTC	CASSVTGEETQYF
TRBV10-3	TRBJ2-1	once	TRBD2	TGTGCCATCAGGGCTTATAGCGGGGGTTACAATGAGCAGTTCTTC	CAIRAYSGGYNEQFF
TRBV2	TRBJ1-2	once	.	TGTGCCAGCAGCTTAAGGACTGGAGGCTACACCTTC	CASSLRTGGYTF
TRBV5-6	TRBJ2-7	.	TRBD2	TGTGCCAGCAGCTTAAAAACTAGCGGGAGGGCCTCACGGTACGAGCAGTACTTC	CASSLKTSGRASRYEQYF
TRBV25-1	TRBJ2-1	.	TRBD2	TGTGCCAGCAGTGAATCGACTAGCGGCCTATACAATGAGCAGTTCTTC	CASSESTSGLYNEQFF
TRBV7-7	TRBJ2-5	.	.	TGTGCCAGCAGCTTAGCTCCGGGGGAGACCCAGTACTTC	CASSLAPGETQYF
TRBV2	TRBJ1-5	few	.	TGTGCCAGCAGTGATTTAGGGACTAAGAGCAATCAGCCCCAGCATTTT	CASSDLGTKSNQPQHF
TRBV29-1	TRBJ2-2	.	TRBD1	TGCAGCGTCCGGACAGGGGCATCCGACACCGGGGAGCTGTTTTTT	CSVRTGASDTGELFF
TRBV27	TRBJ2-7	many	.	TGTGCCAGCAGAAAGGACGGATCCTACGAGCAGTACTTC	CASRKDGSYEQYF
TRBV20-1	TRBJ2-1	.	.	TGCAGTGCTACCGGGTACAATGAGCAGTTCTTC	CSATGYNEQFF
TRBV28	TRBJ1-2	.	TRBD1	TGTGCCAGCAGACAGGGGAATAGCTACACCTTC	CASRQGNSYTF